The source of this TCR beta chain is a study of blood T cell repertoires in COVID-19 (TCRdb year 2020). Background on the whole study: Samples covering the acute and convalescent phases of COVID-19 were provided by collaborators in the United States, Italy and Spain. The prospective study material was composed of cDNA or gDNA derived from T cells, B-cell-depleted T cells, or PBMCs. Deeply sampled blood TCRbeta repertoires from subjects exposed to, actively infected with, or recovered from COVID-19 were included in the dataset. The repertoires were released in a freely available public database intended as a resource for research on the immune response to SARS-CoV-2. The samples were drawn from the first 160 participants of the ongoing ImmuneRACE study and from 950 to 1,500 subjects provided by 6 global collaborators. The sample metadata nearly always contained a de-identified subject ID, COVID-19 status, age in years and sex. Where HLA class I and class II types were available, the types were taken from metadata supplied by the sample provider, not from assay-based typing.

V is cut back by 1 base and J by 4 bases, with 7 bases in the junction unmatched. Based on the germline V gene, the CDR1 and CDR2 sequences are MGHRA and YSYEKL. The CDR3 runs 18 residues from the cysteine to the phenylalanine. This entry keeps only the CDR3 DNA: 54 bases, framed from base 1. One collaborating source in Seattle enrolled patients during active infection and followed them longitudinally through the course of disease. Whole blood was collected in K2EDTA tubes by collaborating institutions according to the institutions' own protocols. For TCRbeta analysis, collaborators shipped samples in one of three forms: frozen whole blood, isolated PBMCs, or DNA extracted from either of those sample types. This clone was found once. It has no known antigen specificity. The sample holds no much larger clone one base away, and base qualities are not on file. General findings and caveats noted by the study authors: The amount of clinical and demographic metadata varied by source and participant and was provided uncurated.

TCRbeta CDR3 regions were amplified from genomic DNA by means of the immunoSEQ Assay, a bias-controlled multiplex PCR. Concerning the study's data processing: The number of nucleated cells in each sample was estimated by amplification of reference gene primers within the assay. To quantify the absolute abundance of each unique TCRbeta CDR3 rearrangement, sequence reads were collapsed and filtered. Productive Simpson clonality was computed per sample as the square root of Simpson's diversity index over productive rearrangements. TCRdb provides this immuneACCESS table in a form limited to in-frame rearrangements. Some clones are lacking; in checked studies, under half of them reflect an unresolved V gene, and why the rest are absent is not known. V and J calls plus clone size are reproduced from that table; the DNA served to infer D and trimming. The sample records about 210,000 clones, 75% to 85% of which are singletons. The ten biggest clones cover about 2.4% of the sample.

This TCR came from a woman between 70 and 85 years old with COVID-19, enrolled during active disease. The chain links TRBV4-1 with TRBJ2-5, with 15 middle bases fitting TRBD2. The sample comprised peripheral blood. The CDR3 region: CASSQGIWGLAGGETQYF. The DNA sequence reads TGCGCCAGCAGCCAAGGCATCTGGGGACTAGCGGGAGGAGAGACCCAGTACTTC.